This T cell receptor beta chain was identified in a study of PD-L1 blockade in urothelial cancer. Sequencing used immunoSEQ multiplex PCR; TCRdb keeps in-frame clones, though not all of them. The sample yields fewer than 45,000 clones, 82% seen once. The germline CDR1 and CDR2 sequences are SGHTA and FQGNSA. The CDR3 contains 15 residues. Trimming shortened V by 3 bases and J by 5 bases, and 13 bases separated the two germline ends. The chain combines TRBV7-2 with TRBJ2-2, with TRBD2 as a possible D gene (5 bases). The TCR was taken from a man in his 70s with urothelial cancer. The sequences come from PBMCs, collected around atezolizumab (anti-PD-L1) treatment. The CDR3 DNA reads as TGTGCCAGCAGCTTGGTGAGCCGAGGGACCGGGGAGCTGTTTTTT. It yields the protein CASSLVSRGTGELFF.